The 8 T cell receptor beta chains below all came from one sample that was sequenced in a study of human T cells and chemical hapten exposure. Time point indicated: pre-sensitization, week 0. The treatment denotes: therapeutic diphenylcyclopropenone sensitization with weekly scalp DPC. Unfractionated whole blood yielded the extracted total RNA. TCRdb called the RACE reads again in MiXCR, with one record for every CDR3 protein. The sample shows over 50,000 distinct CDR3 sequences, 9.5% to 10% of them seen only once. This specimen was whole blood, taken in connection with sensitization to the hapten diphenylcyclopropenone (DPC). The receptors were gathered from a woman under 40 with alopecia areata. Some clones in this sample may be carry-over from other donors' samples.

The chain joins TRBV5-1 to TRBJ1-2; D is perhaps TRBD1 (5 bases). The germline gives CDR1 SGHRS, CDR2 YFSETQ. V was trimmed by 4 bases and J by 3 bases, leaving 10 bases between them. The CDR3 is 13 amino acids. CDR3 sequence: CASSMGTDYGYTF. In DNA, the CDR3 is TGCGCCAGCAGCATGGGGACGGACTATGGCTACACCTTC.

This clonotype occurred a few times. This rearrangement joins TRBV7-2 to TRBJ2-3, with 16 bases lining up with TRBD2. The CDR3 spans 20 residues. J was trimmed by 5 bases and V by 5 bases; bases with no gene match: 16. Germline-derived CDR1 and CDR2 are SGHTA and FQGNSA. As DNA, the CDR3 is TGTGCCAGCAGCCTGACGTTAGCCGGGACTAGCGGGGGGGCCAAAGATACGCAGTATTTT. It yields the protein CASSLTLAGTSGGAKDTQYF. Using reference TRBV7-2 and TRBJ2-3 for the parts outside the CDR3, the full variable domain is GAGVSQSPSNKVTEKGKDVELRCDPISGHTALYWYRQSLGQGLEFLIYFQGNSAPDKSGLPSDRFSAERTGGSVSTLTIQRTQQEDSAVYLCASSLTLAGTSGGAKDTQYFGPGTRLTVL.

The chain links TRBV30 to TRBJ1-6; 9 nucleotides match TRBD1. V lost 7 bases to trimming and J lost 6 bases; unmatched junction nucleotides: 7. Germline assignment: CDR1 GTSNPN and CDR2 SVGIG (reference sequence). The length of the CDR3 is 14 residues. CDR3 in DNA: TGTGCCTCTCAATCGACAGGGGGTAATTCACCCCTCCACTTT. This translates into CASQSTGGNSPLHF.

This clonotype was detected many times. The rearrangement uses TRBV24-1 and TRBJ2-3; TRBD1 agrees at 10 bases. Germline CDR1 reads KGHDR; CDR2 reads SFDVKD. The V and J ends lost 9 bases and 3 bases, in that order; junction bases with no gene match: 2. The CDR3 sequence is 13 residues long. The CDR3 DNA is TGTGCCACCGGGGGACAGGGGACAGATACGCAGTATTTT. Translated: CATGGQGTDTQYF.

This clonotype turned up a few times. This chain connects TRBV4-3 to TRBJ1-2; D not resolved. The V gene lost 1 base and the J gene lost 5 bases, with 11 bases spanning the gap. CDR1 and CDR2 (germline): LGHNA, YSLEER. This CDR3 region has 14 residues. CDR3 amino acids: CASSQAARQYGYTF. The CDR3 bases are TGCGCCAGCAGCCAAGCGGCTCGTCAATATGGCTACACCTTC.

This clonotype was detected many times. This sequence joins TRBV2 and TRBJ2-3, with unresolved D. From germline, CDR1 is SNHLY and CDR2 FYNNEI. V was clipped by 8 bases and J by 0 bases, with 3 bases between them. The CDR3 has 11 amino acids. The CDR3 DNA reads as TGTGCCAGCGGTAGCACAGATACGCAGTATTTT. This gives the protein CASGSTDTQYF.

This clonotype was counted at least ten times. This chain links TRBV4-1 with TRBJ2-3; 10 bases are shared with TRBD2. The J segment lost 1 base and the V segment lost 0 bases, leaving 4 bases of the junction unmatched. The CDR3 runs 17 residues. Germline CDR1 MGHRA, CDR2 YSYEKL. This CDR3 reads CASSQDPLAGGTDTQYF. In DNA, the CDR3 is TGCGCCAGCAGCCAAGATCCGCTAGCGGGGGGCACAGATACGCAGTATTTT.

The J gene is TRBJ1-4, the V gene TRBV3-1; the D is unclear. The CDR3 spans 12 residues. CDR1 is LGHDT, CDR2 YNNKEL, per germline (reference sequence). Between the trimmed V and J ends, which lost 8 bases and 3 bases, there was a span of 7 bases. For the CDR3, the DNA is TGTGCCAGCGGTAGCGCTAATGAAAAACTGTTTTTT. This encodes CASGSANEKLFF.